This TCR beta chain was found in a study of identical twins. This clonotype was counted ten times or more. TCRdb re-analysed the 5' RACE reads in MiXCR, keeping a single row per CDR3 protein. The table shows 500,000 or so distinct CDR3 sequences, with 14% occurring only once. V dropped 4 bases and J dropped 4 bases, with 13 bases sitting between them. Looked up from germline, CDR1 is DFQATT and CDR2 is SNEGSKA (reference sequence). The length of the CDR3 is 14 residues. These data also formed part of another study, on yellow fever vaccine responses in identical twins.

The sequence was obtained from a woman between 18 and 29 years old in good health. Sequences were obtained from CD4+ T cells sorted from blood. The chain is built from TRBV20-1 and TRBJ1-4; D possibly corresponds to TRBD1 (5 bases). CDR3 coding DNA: TGCAGTGCTACCGACAGTCAGGGTAATGAAAAACTGTTTTTT. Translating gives CSATDSQGNEKLFF.